A selection of T cell receptor beta chains follows, all from one sample in a study of cytomegalovirus exposure and HLA in healthy donors. Repertoires were generated with immunoSEQ multiplex PCR, while TCRdb's copy carries only in-frame clones and drops some. Found here are around 230,000 clones, 85% of them singletons; the top ten hold around 0.23%. The material sequenced was PBMCs. All receptors come from a girl aged 2 to 10 in good health and CMV-seronegative. The CDR3 runs from the conserved cysteine through the conserved F or W. Each record gives: J gene, clone size, D gene, V gene, CDR3 DNA, CDR3 protein. A D gene is named only where the DNA matches it firmly. The size field is filled for only some rows; it gives once, few, many or a size class.

TRBJ2-1	.	TRBD2	TRBV7-9	TGTGCCAGCAGCACTCGGACTAGCGGGAGTCCCAACAATGAGCAGTTCTTC	CASSTRTSGSPNNEQFF
TRBJ2-1	.	TRBD1	TRBV5-4	TGTGCCAGCAGCTGGGGACAGGGGGCGGGGAATGAGCAGTTCTTC	CASSWGQGAGNEQFF
TRBJ1-5	.	.	TRBV19	TGTGCCAGTAGTATGCGGCGGTTGGTTAGTAGCAATCAGCCCCAGCATTTT	CASSMRRLVSSNQPQHF
TRBJ2-4	.	.	TRBV11-2	TGTGCCAGCGGGACTCCCAAAAACATTCAGTACTTC	CASGTPKNIQYF
TRBJ1-2	few	.	TRBV7-9	TGTGCCAGCAGCTTGGACAGCTATGGCTACACCTTC	CASSLDSYGYTF
TRBJ1-2	.	.	TRBV7-2	TGTGCCAGCAGCTTAGGATCTCAGACATATGGCTACACCTTC	CASSLGSQTYGYTF
TRBJ2-1	once	.	TRBV5-1	TGCGCCAGCAGCTACGGGAACTCCTACAATGAGCAGTTCTTC	CASSYGNSYNEQFF
TRBJ2-1	.	TRBD2	TRBV7-9	TGTGCCAGCAGCTTAACGTCCGGGAGGAACAATGAGCAGTTCTTC	CASSLTSGRNNEQFF
TRBJ1-2	.	.	TRBV11-2	TGTGCCAGCAGCTTACTAAATTCTAACTATGGCTACACCTTC	CASSLLNSNYGYTF
TRBJ2-7	.	TRBD2	TRBV14	TGTGCCAGCAGCCGGCCCGGGACTAGCGGGAGAATGGGGCTGGGGAACGAGCAGTACTTC	CASSRPGTSGRMGLGNEQYF
TRBJ2-1	.	TRBD2	TRBV10-3	TGTGCCATCAGTGGGGCTAGCGGGGGGGCAAATGAGCAGTTCTTC	CAISGASGGANEQFF
TRBJ2-7	.	.	TRBV21-1	TGTGCCAGCAGCTGCCCAGAGCGGGAGGCCCCCGCCTACGAGCAGTACTTC	CASSCPEREAPAYEQYF
TRBJ2-1	.	TRBD1	TRBV5-1	TGCGCCAGCAGCTTGGGGGACAGGAGCAATGAGCAGTTCTTC	CASSLGDRSNEQFF
TRBJ2-7	.	TRBD1	TRBV6-5	TGTGCCAGCAGTAAAAGACAGGGATTAGTTGGGCAGTACTTC	CASSKRQGLVGQYF
TRBJ2-1	.	.	TRBV6-4	TGTGCCAGCAGTGACCAACTATGGGCGGCGGGCGATGAGCAGTTCTTC	CASSDQLWAAGDEQFF
TRBJ1-3	.	TRBD1	TRBV4-2	TGTGCCAGCAGCCCCTCCCAGGGGGCGGGAAACACCATATATTTT	CASSPSQGAGNTIYF
TRBJ2-3	.	TRBD2	TRBV5-4	TGTGCCAGCAGCCTGAACGGACTAGCTAGCACAGATACGCAGTATTTT	CASSLNGLASTDTQYF
TRBJ1-5	few	.	TRBV6-1	TGTGCCAGCAGGCTAGCATTTCCTCAGCCCCAGCATTTT	CASRLAFPQPQHF
TRBJ1-1	few	.	TRBV5-1	TGCGCCAGCAGCACGGGGGTGGGCACTGAAGCTTTCTTT	CASSTGVGTEAFF
TRBJ1-2	.	TRBD1	TRBV29-1	TGCAGCGCACTGGACAGGGGACGTACGCCCCTGGATGGCTACACCTTC	CSALDRGRTPLDGYTF
TRBJ2-7	few	.	TRBV5-5	TGTGCCAGCAGCTTTGACAGCTCCTACGAGCAGTACTTC	CASSFDSSYEQYF
TRBJ1-2	.	.	TRBV15	TGTGCCACCAGCAGAGAACCAGGCTATGGCTACACCTTC	CATSREPGYGYTF
TRBJ1-1	.	.	TRBV29-1	TGCAGCGTTGAGGTGGGGGGGAACACTGAAGCTTTCTTT	CSVEVGGNTEAFF
TRBJ2-1	.	.	TRBV5-6	TGTGCCAGCAGCTTGGTGCCGGGGGAGGCAGATGAGCAGTTCTTC	CASSLVPGEADEQFF
TRBJ1-1	.	.	TRBV29-1	TGCAGCGTTGAAAAGATTAGCAGGAACACTGAAGCTTTCTTT	CSVEKISRNTEAFF
TRBJ2-1	.	.	TRBV11-3	TGTGCCAGCAGCTACAGCTCCTACAATGAGCAGTTCTTC	CASSYSSYNEQFF
TRBJ2-2	once	TRBD2	TRBV29-1	TGCAGCGTTGTTTGGGGTAGCGGGGGGTATCTGTTTTTT	CSVVWGSGGYLFF
TRBJ1-2	.	.	TRBV4-1	TGCGCCAGCAGCCAAAGGCCCAGGGTTGGCTATGGCTACACCTTC	CASSQRPRVGYGYTF
TRBJ1-1	.	.	TRBV5-1	TGCGCCAGCAGCTTGGCAGGGGAGATAGTGCCTGAAGCTTTCTTT	CASSLAGEIVPEAFF
TRBJ1-2	.	TRBD1	TRBV14	TGTGCCAGCAGCCAATCTCGCGGGCAGGGGGACTATGGCTACACCTTC	CASSQSRGQGDYGYTF
TRBJ1-2	.	TRBD1	TRBV6-5	TGTGCCAGCACCATAGACAGGGGGTTAGGCTACACCTTC	CASTIDRGLGYTF
TRBJ2-3	.	TRBD2	TRBV6-4	TGTGCCAGCAGTCTAGCGGGGGGTAGCACAGATACGCAGTATTTT	CASSLAGGSTDTQYF
TRBJ1-2	.	TRBD1	TRBV19	TGTGCCAGTAGTATAACCGGGACAGGGAACTATGGCTACACCTTC	CASSITGTGNYGYTF
TRBJ2-7	few	TRBD2	TRBV5-4	TGTGCCAGCAGCTTGGGACTAGCGGGTATAAGCTCCTACGAGCAGTACTTC	CASSLGLAGISSYEQYF
TRBJ1-3	.	.	TRBV7-3	TGTGCCAGCAGTCAGGGAGGGGGGGGCACCATATATTTT	CASSQGGGGTIYF
TRBJ2-5	.	TRBD2	TRBV6-6	TGTGCCAGCAGCAAAGTTAGCGGGGGAGGGGGGGAGACCCAGTACTTC	CASSKVSGGGGETQYF
TRBJ2-3	.	.	TRBV30	TGTGCCTGGAGTGTCCAAGATACGCAGTATTTT	CAWSVQDTQYF
TRBJ2-7	once	.	TRBV11-2	TGTGCCAGCAGCTCGCCCGGAGCGGGTCAGGTAACTACCTACGAGCAGTACTTC	CASSSPGAGQVTTYEQYF
TRBJ2-1	.	.	TRBV6-5	TGTGCCAGCAGTTCCAGACTAGAGTACAATGAGCAGTTCTTC	CASSSRLEYNEQFF
TRBJ2-3	.	.	TRBV5-6	TGTGCCAGCAGGCACAGAGGGGACTGGGCAGATACGCAGTATTTT	CASRHRGDWADTQYF
TRBJ1-6	once	.	TRBV6-5	TGTGCCAGCAGGACTAGTAACAACTCACCCCTCCACTTT	CASRTSNNSPLHF
TRBJ1-2	.	.	TRBV5-3	TGTGCCAGAAGCTTGCGGTTCACCCATGGCTACACCTTC	CARSLRFTHGYTF
TRBJ2-3	.	TRBD2	TRBV27	TGTGCCAGCAGTTTGCTCCCGGGACTAGCGGGTACGCAGTATTTT	CASSLLPGLAGTQYF
TRBJ2-1	.	TRBD1	TRBV6-6	TGTGCCAGCACCTTGGACAGGGCCGGAGGTGAGCAGTTCTTC	CASTLDRAGGEQFF
TRBJ2-7	.	TRBD1	TRBV14	TGTGCCAGCAAATCCGGGACAGGAACCCCCTACGAGCAGTACTTC	CASKSGTGTPYEQYF
TRBJ2-1	.	.	TRBV30	TGTGCCTGGAGTGTAGGGGCGGGAAACAATGAGCAGTTCTTC	CAWSVGAGNNEQFF
TRBJ2-7	.	.	TRBV23-1	TGCGCCAGGAAATCAGGTTCTCAAAGCTACGAGCAGTACTTC	CARKSGSQSYEQYF
TRBJ1-3	.	.	TRBV6-1	TGTGCCAGCAGTGAAGCACGGGGAAAGGCTGGAAACACCATATATTTT	CASSEARGKAGNTIYF
TRBJ2-1	.	.	TRBV4-1	TGCGCCAGCAGCCAAGAGAAAAGCCTAGGTGCCTACAATGAGCAGTTCTTC	CASSQEKSLGAYNEQFF
TRBJ2-5	.	.	TRBV5-1	TGCGCCAGCAGCTCCATAGCGGACCAAGAGACCCAGTACTTC	CASSSIADQETQYF
TRBJ2-7	.	TRBD2	TRBV11-2	TGTGCCAGCAGCTTGGGGGGACTAGCGGGAGAGGTGGGGTACTTC	CASSLGGLAGEVGYF
TRBJ1-2	.	.	TRBV2	TGTGCCAGCAGTGGAGTCAGGGAAGATGGCTACACCTTC	CASSGVREDGYTF
TRBJ1-3	.	.	TRBV7-3	TGTGCCAGCAGCCCCGACCCTGCAGGGGGAAACACCATATATTTT	CASSPDPAGGNTIYF
TRBJ2-7	.	.	TRBV4-1	TGCGCCAGCAGCCAAGGCCCACAGGTCCCCTACGAGCAGTACTTC	CASSQGPQVPYEQYF
TRBJ1-1	.	TRBD1	TRBV5-4	TGTGCCAGCGGCCGTCAGGGGGCGGCCACTGAAGCTTTCTTT	CASGRQGAATEAFF
TRBJ1-1	.	TRBD1	TRBV4-1	TGCGCCAGCAGCGCGGACAGGGAAGCACGGAGGGCTTTCTTT	CASSADREARRAFF
TRBJ1-1	.	.	TRBV30	TGTGCCTGGAGTGGCGAAGGGAGGAACACTGAAGCTTTCTTT	CAWSGEGRNTEAFF